This entry lists 21 T cell receptor beta chains sequenced from one sample in a study of blood T cell repertoires in COVID-19. Sequencing used immunoSEQ multiplex PCR; TCRdb keeps in-frame clones, though not all of them. The sample yields 150,000 or so clones, about 80% seen once. What was sequenced was peripheral blood. These receptors all come from an older woman with acute or convalescent COVID-19.

This clone has only a few counts. The V gene is TRBV5-1, the J gene TRBJ1-1, with a tentative D call TRBD1 (5 bases). The germline CDR1 and CDR2 sequences are SGHRS and YFSETQ. V shed 3 bases and J shed 0 bases, with 9 bases lying between them. CDR3 size: 14 residues. The CDR3 DNA reads as TGCGCCAGCAGCTGGGGACTGATGAACACTGAAGCTTTCTTT. Translated: CASSWGLMNTEAFF.

This chain joins TRBV5-1 and TRBJ1-1; tentatively, D is TRBD1 (5 bases). CDR1 is SGHRS and CDR2 is YFSETQ in the germline V gene. This CDR3 has 18 residues. V lost 4 bases and J lost 1, with 23 bases in between. The CDR3 nucleotides read TGCGCCAGCAGCCCACAAAAAGACAGCTCACTACCGAACACTGAAGCTTTCTTT. It yields the protein CASSPQKDSSLPNTEAFF.

The rearrangement joins TRBV24-1 to TRBJ1-2; tentative D call: TRBD1 (5 bases). Germline lookup yields CDR1 KGHDR and CDR2 SFDVKD. Trimming cost V 9 bases and J 2 bases, with 9 bases left between them. The CDR3 extends over 12 amino acids. The CDR3 region is CATLQGNYGYTF. The CDR3 nucleotides are TGTGCCACCCTTCAGGGAAACTATGGCTACACCTTC.

The chain employs TRBV7-2 and TRBJ2-5, with 7 bases fitting TRBD1. Looked up from germline, CDR1 is SGHTA and CDR2 is FQGNSA. The CDR3 totals 15 residues. V was pared by 1 base and J by 5 bases, with 7 bases of the junction left unmatched. This CDR3 is CASSLGLGRGETQYF. The CDR3 coding sequence is TGTGCCAGCAGCTTAGGGTTAGGCAGGGGGGAGACCCAGTACTTC.

This chain uses TRBV6-1 with TRBJ1-6; D possibly corresponds to TRBD1 (5 bases). The V end lost 3 bases, the J end lost 8 bases, and 17 bases lay between the germline ends. Germline assignment: CDR1 MNHNS and CDR2 SASEGT. The CDR3 has 16 residues. The CDR3 spells CASSEAPGRADSPLHF. The CDR3 DNA sequence: TGTGCCAGCAGTGAGGCCCCCGGCAGGGCCGATTCACCCCTCCACTTT.

The V and J genes are TRBV3-1 (or the pseudogene TRBV3-2) and TRBJ2-3; TRBD2 matches 16 bases. J lost 6 bases, V lost 3 bases, and 6 bases had no gene match. The CDR3 consists of 17 residues. The germline V gene has CDR1 LGHDT and CDR2 YNNKEL (reference sequence). The CDR3 DNA is TGTGCCAGCAGCCACCTGGGACTAGCGGGGGGGTCCGATACGCAGTATTTT. It specifies CASSHLGLAGGSDTQYF.

This sequence joins TRBV27 and TRBJ1-6; a weak D match, TRBD1 (5 bases). The germline gives CDR1 MNHEY, CDR2 SMNVEV (reference sequence). The ends were cut back, 5 bases at V and 9 bases at J, with 20 bases in the middle. CDR3 size: 16 residues. The CDR3 here is CASSPQEPRTGSPLHF. The DNA for the CDR3 is TGTGCCAGCAGTCCACAGGAACCTAGAACGGGTTCACCCCTCCACTTT.

This chain links TRBV5-1 with TRBJ2-3; TRBD2 aligns across 14 bases. Per germline, CDR1 SGHRS and CDR2 YFSETQ. J was trimmed by 4 bases and V by 4 bases; bases with no gene match: 5. This CDR3 region has 16 residues. In DNA form, the CDR3 reads TGCGCCAGCAGCACGGGACTAGCGGGGGTTTCAGATACGCAGTATTTT. This encodes CASSTGLAGVSDTQYF.

The chain employs TRBV5-1 and TRBJ2-3, with a possible D match to TRBD1 (6 bases). V lost 7 bases to trimming and J lost 0 bases, with 12 bases between them. The CDR3 loop spans 14 amino acids. CDR1 is SGHRS and CDR2 is YFSETQ in the germline V gene. CDR3 sequence: CASAYRASTDTQYF. The CDR3 bases are TGCGCCAGCGCCTACAGGGCTAGCACAGATACGCAGTATTTT.

The rearrangement links TRBV28 to TRBJ1-5; the D gene is possibly TRBD1 (5 bases). The CDR3 has 18 residues. In germline, CDR1 is MDHEN, CDR2 SYDVKM. V was trimmed by 8 bases and J by 0 bases, leaving 23 bases between them. The CDR3 reads CASGSRPGSFGSNQPQHF. CDR3 DNA sequence: TGTGCCAGCGGCTCCCGTCCAGGGTCTTTTGGTAGCAATCAGCCCCAGCATTTT. The full variable domain, in which reference TRBV28 and TRBJ1-5 provide the parts outside the CDR3, is DVKVTQSSRYLVKRTGEKVFLECVQDMDHENMFWYRQDPGLGLRLIYFSYDVKMKEKGDIPEGYSVSREKKERFSLILESASTNQTSMYLCASGSRPGSFGSNQPQHFGDGTRLSIL.

The chain recombines TRBV28 with TRBJ1-5; 8 nucleotides match TRBD1. With 6 bases clipped from V and 1 base from J, the junction kept 5 bases outside the gene matches. The CDR3 sequence is 15 residues long. Germline lookup yields CDR1 MDHEN and CDR2 SYDVKM. CDR3 bases: TGTGCCAGCAGGTCCCAGGGGGCGAGCAATCAGCCCCAGCATTTT. It is translated as CASRSQGASNQPQHF.

Only one count was recorded for this clone. The chain carries TRBV7-3 and TRBJ2-3; a weak D match, TRBD2 (5 bases). Per the germline V gene, CDR1 is SGHTA and CDR2 is FQGTGA. Trimming removed 5 bases at V and 4 bases at J, with 31 bases between. The CDR3 covers 20 residues. The chain's CDR3 is CASSPAGQMWTSGPPDTQYF. DNA of the CDR3: TGTGCCAGCAGCCCCGCCGGCCAGATGTGGACTTCTGGCCCGCCAGATACGCAGTATTTT.

Concerning this clone: The sample contains more than one DNA sequence encoding this CDR3. The chain is built from TRBV2 and TRBJ1-2; D not resolved. Trimming removed 1 base from V and 4 bases from J, with 10 bases in between. The germline gives CDR1 SNHLY, CDR2 FYNNEI. The CDR3 extends over 14 amino acids. As DNA, the CDR3 is TGTGCCAGCAGTGAAGACCCAACAGCCTATGGCTACACCTTC. This translates into CASSEDPTAYGYTF. The complete variable domain, with remaining parts taken from reference TRBV2 and TRBJ1-2, reads EPEVTQTPSHQVTQMGQEVILRCVPISNHLYFYWYRQILGQKVEFLVSFYNNEISEKSEIFDDQFSVERPDGSNFTLKIRSTKLEDSAMYFCASSEDPTAYGYTFGSGTRLTVV.

This clone was observed a single time. The V gene is TRBV10-3, the J gene TRBJ1-1; D uncertain. Germline V CDR1 and CDR2: ENHRY, SYGVKD. This CDR3 is built from 13 residues. The V gene lost 2 bases and the J gene lost 1 base, with 5 bases spanning the gap. CDR3 nucleotide sequence: TGTGCCATCAGTGAGCGACAGAACACTGAAGCTTTCTTT. It translates to CAISERQNTEAFF.

This chain connects TRBV5-8 to TRBJ2-5, with 8 nucleotides matching TRBD1. Germline V lookup: CDR1 SGHTS, CDR2 YDEGEE. This CDR3 spans 13 amino acids. Trimming cost V 5 bases and J 4 bases; bases outside gene matches: 4. The CDR3: CASRGTGGETQYF. The CDR3 nucleotides read TGTGCCAGCAGGGGGACAGGAGGAGAGACCCAGTACTTC.

The chain combines TRBV28 with TRBJ1-2; D may be TRBD1 (5 bases). CDR3 size: 12 residues. CDR1 MDHEN and CDR2 SYDVKM come from the germline V gene. Trimming left V 7 bases short and J 7 bases short, with 13 bases between. CDR3 bases: TGTGCCAGCATCACGGAGGGGTTTGGCTACACCTTC. Its translation: CASITEGFGYTF.

The chain carries TRBV7-3 and TRBJ1-1; D ambiguous. Germline CDR1 reads SGHTA; CDR2 reads FQGTGA. Deletions cut 2 bases from V and 4 bases from J, with 20 bases between. The CDR3 length is 17 residues. In DNA form, the CDR3 reads TGTGCCAGCAGCTTAGTAGCTCCCCTCAGTTCCCCCACTGAAGCTTTCTTT. This codes for CASSLVAPLSSPTEAFF.

The DNA of the CDR3 is TGTGCCAGCAGCGTCGCGGGTGACGGGGTCGGCTACGAGCAGTACTTC. Residues: CASSVAGDGVGYEQYF. The chain has TRBV9 and TRBJ2-7, with a tentative D call TRBD2 (5 bases). V was clipped by 2 bases and J by 3 bases, with 18 bases between them. CDR1 and CDR2 from the germline V gene are SGDLS and YYNGEE. CDR3 length: 16 amino acids.

This chain uses TRBV3-1 (or the pseudogene TRBV3-2) with TRBJ2-5; D is ambiguous. Looked up from germline, CDR1 is LGHDT and CDR2 is YNNKEL (reference sequence). V was cut by 6 bases and J by 2 bases, with 10 bases left in between. This CDR3 region has 13 residues. This chain's CDR3 is CASRIFLQETQYF. CDR3 sequence (DNA): TGTGCCAGCAGGATCTTTCTACAAGAGACCCAGTACTTC.

The V call is TRBV7-9, the J call TRBJ1-2; no definite D call. The V end lost 5 bases, the J end lost 7 bases, and 17 bases lay between the germline ends. The CDR3 has 14 residues. Germline V CDR1 and CDR2: SEHNR, FQNEAQ (reference sequence). The chain's CDR3 is CASSLLASGSGYTF. CDR3 sequence (DNA): TGTGCCAGCAGCCTACTCGCGTCGGGGTCTGGCTACACCTTC. Full variable domain (remainder filled in from reference TRBV7-9 and TRBJ1-2): DTGVSQNPRHKITKRGQNVTFRCDPISEHNRLYWYRQTLGQGPEFLTYFQNEAQLEKSRLLSDRFSAERPKGSFSTLEIQRTEQGDSAMYLCASSLLASGSGYTFGSGTRLTVV.

The genes are TRBV20-1 and TRBJ1-2; D might be TRBD1 (5 bases). Per germline, CDR1 DFQATT and CDR2 SNEGSKA (reference sequence). V was trimmed by 5 bases and J by 4 bases, leaving 8 bases between them. The length of the CDR3 is 11 residues. The CDR3: CSAPGIYGYTF. In nucleotides, the CDR3 is TGCAGTGCTCCAGGGATCTATGGCTACACCTTC.